What follows are 2 T cell receptor beta chains derived from one specimen sequenced in a study of blood T cell repertoires in COVID-19. Assay used: immunoSEQ multiplex PCR; TCRdb lists only in-frame clones, some missing. The profile shows some 200,000 clones, roughly 82% of them singletons. The sample taken for sequencing was PBMCs or T cells enriched from blood (not recorded which). These receptors were obtained from a woman aged 55-70 years with acute COVID-19.

This sequence joins TRBV10-3 and TRBJ1-2, with 7 positions matching TRBD1. From germline, CDR1 is ENHRY and CDR2 SYGVKD. Unmatched junction bases numbered 8, after V lost 10 bases and J lost 0 bases. The CDR3 has 14 residues. CDR3 loop: CATKPGQTNYGYTF. As DNA, the CDR3 is TGTGCCACAAAGCCGGGACAGACTAACTATGGCTACACCTTC.

Turning to this clone: Other nucleotide sequences in the sample specify the same CDR3. The V call is TRBV11-2, the J call TRBJ1-1; no firm D call. V lost 5 bases, J lost 4 bases, and 8 bases lay in between. Germline V lookup: CDR1 SGHAT, CDR2 FQNNGV. The CDR3 extends over 12 amino acids. This CDR3 reads CASSPGGTEAFF. CDR3 in DNA: TGTGCCAGCAGCCCGGGAGGCACTGAAGCTTTCTTT.